This T cell receptor beta chain was captured by sequencing in a study of blood T cell repertoires in COVID-19. This CDR3 spans 13 amino acids. Germline lookup yields CDR1 SQVTM and CDR2 ANQGSEA. Trimming removed 3 bases from V and 1 base from J, with 8 bases in between. Profiling relied on immunoSEQ multiplex PCR, and the TCRdb table lists in-frame clones only, not all of them. The sample has 25,000 to 35,000 clones; roughly 89% are singletons. The chain uses TRBV29-1 and TRBJ2-3, with D unclear. The source of this sequence is a human donor with acute or convalescent COVID-19. The donor label of this sample is uncertain. Source material: peripheral blood. This chain's CDR3 is CSVDIPGTDTQYF. In nucleotides, the CDR3 is TGCAGCGTTGACATCCCAGGCACAGATACGCAGTATTTT.